The entry below gives a single T cell receptor beta chain sequence along with its context. TCRdb ran MiXCR on the 5' RACE reads and lists one entry per CDR3 protein. Counted here are 210,000 or so distinct CDR3 sequences, around 25% occurring once; the ten biggest clones make up roughly 6.7%. The CDR3 loop spans 15 amino acids. Germline assignment: CDR1 MNHEY and CDR2 SMNVEV (reference sequence). J was trimmed by 6 bases and V by 4 bases; bases with no gene match: 7. These data are taken from a study of CD8 T cells in ankylosing spondylitis. Sequenced sample: blood, either unsorted or a sorted T cell fraction (not recorded which). This sequence joins TRBV27 and TRBJ2-7, with 12 bases aligning to TRBD2. The sequence derives from a male donor with ankylosing spondylitis or in good health (not recorded which). Here the CDR3 reads CASSSTSGGWGEQYF. The CDR3 DNA follows: TGTGCCAGCAGTTCTACTAGCGGGGGGTGGGGCGAGCAGTACTTC.